This T cell receptor beta chain was sequenced during a study of CD8 T cells in ankylosing spondylitis. Findings and limits, study-wide: Disease-linked clones were reportedly significantly enriched in matched ankylosing spondylitis synovial fluid. Earlier studies detected some motif variants in reactive arthritis synovial fluid and blood. Blood from ankylosing spondylitis patients appeared to carry a characteristic roughly 8-variant TCR beta motif.

Only a few counts were recorded for this clonotype. No antigen is known for it. Construction of TCR beta libraries was performed using quantitative 5'-RACE with molecular barcodes. TCRdb passed the 5' RACE reads through MiXCR, listing each CDR3 protein once. The sample includes about 700,000 distinct CDR3 sequences, around 19% seen only once; the top ten take 15% to 20%. This CDR3 is built from 13 residues. V was shortened by 2 bases and J by 10 bases, with 14 bases between the two germline ends. The V gene's germline CDR1 is MDHEN and CDR2 SYDVKM. J is TRBJ1-1 and V is TRBV28; D is ambiguous. The sequence derives from a male donor with ankylosing spondylitis. The specimen was blood, either unsorted or a sorted T cell fraction (not recorded which). CDR3 sequence (DNA): TGTGCCAGCAGTTTAGCGGCAGGAAGGACAGCTTTCTTT. It codes for CASSLAAGRTAFF. Drawing the rest from reference TRBV28 and TRBJ1-1, the complete variable domain is DVKVTQSSRYLVKRTGEKVFLECVQDMDHENMFWYRQDPGLGLRLIYFSYDVKMKEKGDIPEGYSVSREKKERFSLILESASTNQTSMYLCASSLAAGRTAFFGQGTRLTVV.